This T cell receptor beta chain was sequenced during a study of control samples from healthy donors and cancer patients. TCRdb's copy holds only in-frame clones and misses some; the assay was immunoSEQ multiplex PCR. This table holds under 65,000 clones, more than 85% found once. Germline assignment: CDR1 SGDLS and CDR2 YYNGEE. V shed 3 bases and J shed 2 bases, with 11 bases lying between them. This CDR3 is 14 amino acids long. The sample consisted of PBMCs. V is TRBV9 and J is TRBJ1-1; D is perhaps TRBD1 (6 bases). The TCR was taken from a man aged 25 to 45 with colorectal cancer. CDR3 residues: CASSALTGNTEAFF. In DNA, the CDR3 is TGTGCCAGCAGCGCTTTGACAGGCAACACTGAAGCTTTCTTT.